These 15 T cell receptor beta chains were sequenced from one sample in a study of blood T cell repertoires in COVID-19. The protocol was immunoSEQ multiplex PCR, while the TCRdb copy is restricted to in-frame clones and leaves out a portion. The table shows under 250,000 clones, with about nine tenths occurring only once. Sequencing was carried out using peripheral blood. The receptors come from a woman in her sixties or seventies who had recovered from COVID-19.

The chain couples TRBV4-1 to TRBJ1-4; no clear D. Trimming left V 1 base short and J 12 bases short, with 9 bases between. This CDR3 is built from 12 residues. Germline V gene lookup returns CDR1 MGHRA and CDR2 YSYEKL. The CDR3: CASSQVRRELFF. The DNA for the CDR3 is TGCGCCAGCAGCCAAGTAAGGAGGGAACTGTTTTTT.

The rearrangement joins TRBV28 to TRBJ1-4, with TRBD1 as a possible D gene (5 bases). CDR1 is MDHEN and CDR2 is SYDVKM in the germline V gene. V was trimmed by 6 bases and J by 8 bases, leaving 16 bases between them. The CDR3 length is 14 residues. The DNA of the CDR3 is TGTGCCAGCAGCCTACCCAGGGTCGGCGAAAAACTGTTTTTT. Its protein is CASSLPRVGEKLFF.

The chain combines TRBV6-5 with TRBJ2-3; 7 bases are shared with TRBD1. The CDR3 totals 15 residues. Trimming took 0 bases from V and 3 from J; bases not matched to a gene: 3. Germline assignment: CDR1 MNHEY and CDR2 SVGAGI. CDR3 coding DNA: TGTGCCAGCAGTTACTCCAACAGGGGAACAGATACGCAGTATTTT. This gives the protein CASSYSNRGTDTQYF.

This clone was picked up one time. The genes are TRBV5-1 and TRBJ2-7, with 10 bases lining up with TRBD1. Per the germline V gene, CDR1 is SGHRS and CDR2 is YFSETQ. CDR3 length equals 17 residues. Unmatched junction bases numbered 15, after V lost 5 bases and J lost 4 bases. CDR3 protein: CASSPWGGGQGIYEQYF. DNA of the CDR3: TGCGCCAGCAGTCCGTGGGGAGGGGGACAGGGGATATACGAGCAGTACTTC.

The V and J genes are TRBV2 and TRBJ2-7; maybe TRBD1 (6 bases). V shed 5 bases and J shed 6 bases, with 17 bases lying between them. Germline loops: CDR1 SNHLY, CDR2 FYNNEI. The CDR3 has 14 amino acids. DNA for the CDR3: TGTGCCAGCAGTCTGTGGGGGCAAGTGAGCGAGCAGTACTTC. Encoded protein: CASSLWGQVSEQYF.

This chain connects TRBV5-1 to TRBJ1-2; D is undetermined. The germline gives CDR1 SGHRS, CDR2 YFSETQ. There are 15 residues in the CDR3. Between the trimmed V and J ends, which lost 0 bases and 1 base, there was a span of 10 bases. In nucleotides, the CDR3 is TGCGCCAGCAGCTTGGGCCCGAGGAATAACTATGGCTACACCTTC. Protein product: CASSLGPRNNYGYTF.

The chain has TRBV3-1 (or the pseudogene TRBV3-2) and TRBJ2-7; 7 bases map to TRBD2. The CDR3 is 13 residues long. The germline V gene has CDR1 LGHDT and CDR2 YNNKEL (reference sequence). Trimming at V came to 4 bases and at J to 1 base, leaving 1 base not matched to a gene. CDR3 DNA sequence: TGTGCCAGCAGCCGGGACTATTCCTACGAGCAGTACTTC. Translating it yields CASSRDYSYEQYF.

The J gene is TRBJ2-7, the V gene TRBV19, with 11 bases that match TRBD1. CDR1 and CDR2 (germline): LNHDA, SQIVND (reference sequence). V trimming: 6 bases; J trimming: 4 bases; junction bases outside the gene matches: 5. The length of the CDR3 is 14 residues. The CDR3 sequence is CASSPGQGVYEQYF. As DNA, the CDR3 is TGTGCCAGTAGCCCGGGACAGGGGGTGTACGAGCAGTACTTC.

The CDR3 sequence is CASSTQVQPQHF. CDR3 sequence (DNA): TGTGCCAGCAGTACCCAGGTCCAGCCCCAGCATTTT. The chain joins TRBV28 to TRBJ1-5; D unclear. CDR1 is MDHEN and CDR2 is SYDVKM in the germline V gene. V lost 5 bases and J 7 bases, leaving 9 bases between the germline ends. The CDR3 extends over 12 amino acids. Variable domain in full (rest from reference TRBV28 and TRBJ1-5): DVKVTQSSRYLVKRTGEKVFLECVQDMDHENMFWYRQDPGLGLRLIYFSYDVKMKEKGDIPEGYSVSREKKERFSLILESASTNQTSMYLCASSTQVQPQHFGDGTRLSIL.

The chain joins TRBV5-1 to TRBJ2-1, with D perhaps TRBD1 (5 bases). Germline CDR1 reads SGHRS; CDR2 reads YFSETQ. Trimming pared 4 bases from V and 2 bases from J, leaving 10 bases between. This CDR3 is built from 14 residues. CDR3 bases: TGCGCCAGCAGCCCAGGGCGTCCCTACAATGAGCAGTTCTTC. Its protein is CASSPGRPYNEQFF.

J is TRBJ1-2 and V is TRBV28, with a possible D match to TRBD1 (6 bases). Germline CDR1 and CDR2: MDHEN and SYDVKM. Trimming pared 5 bases from V and 7 bases from J, leaving 17 bases between. The CDR3 extends over 14 amino acids. DNA for the CDR3: TGTGCCAGCAGTCCCGGGGGGGGGCAGGGTGGCTACACCTTC. Protein: CASSPGGGQGGYTF.

This chain joins TRBV6-5 and TRBJ2-3; weak D call: TRBD1 (5 bases). Trimming took off 10 bases at V and 0 bases at J, with 14 bases between the two ends. The CDR3 totals 14 residues. Germline V gene lookup returns CDR1 MNHEY and CDR2 SVGAGI. The CDR3 DNA reads TGTGCCACCAGGGTTCTAACTAGCACAGATACGCAGTATTTT. As protein: CATRVLTSTDTQYF.

The V call is TRBV6-5, the J call TRBJ1-1; D gene unclear. The CDR3 covers 11 residues. V lost 9 bases and J 10 bases, leaving 15 bases between the germline ends. The V gene's germline CDR1 is MNHEY and CDR2 SVGAGI. The CDR3, as DNA: TGTGCCAGTTCCGGGGTCCGAGGAGCTTTCTTT. Translation: CASSGVRGAFF.

This sequence joins TRBV7-2 and TRBJ2-1; 9 nucleotides agree with TRBD1. This CDR3 comprises 17 residues. V trimming: 1 base; J trimming: 7 bases; junction bases outside the gene matches: 11. The V gene's germline CDR1 is SGHTA and CDR2 FQGNSA. As DNA, the CDR3 is TGTGCCAGCAGCTTAGGATCCCCCGGGACAGGGACAAATGAGCAGTTCTTC. It codes for CASSLGSPGTGTNEQFF.

This chain joins TRBV29-1 and TRBJ1-4; weak D call: TRBD1 (5 bases). V was shortened by 5 bases and J by 0 bases, with 10 bases between the two germline ends. The CDR3 runs to 14 residues. The V gene's germline CDR1 is SQVTM and CDR2 ANQGSEA. The CDR3 DNA follows: TGCAGCGTTAAGGGGATCGCAACTAATGAAAAACTGTTTTTT. Its translation: CSVKGIATNEKLFF.